The 4 T cell receptor beta chains presented below share a single source sample, sequenced in a study of blood T cell repertoires in COVID-19. Only in-frame clones appear in the TCRdb table, and some are missing; sequencing was by immunoSEQ multiplex PCR. In the table there are about 120,000 clones, about 90% of which are singletons. The sequenced sample consisted of peripheral blood. The receptors were gathered from a man between 70 and 80 years old who had recovered from COVID-19.

The chain links TRBV19 to TRBJ2-3; 9 nucleotides agree with TRBD2. The CDR3 length is 14 residues. After removal of 1 base from V and 4 bases from J, the junction contained 0 bases not matched to a gene. Germline V gene data show CDR1 as LNHDA and CDR2 as SQIVND (reference sequence). The CDR3 DNA sequence: TGTGCCAGTAGTATAGTAGCGGGGGCAGATACGCAGTATTTT. The encoded protein is CASSIVAGADTQYF.

The chain recombines TRBV9 with TRBJ2-5, with TRBD2 matching 11 bases. Germline V lookup: CDR1 SGDLS, CDR2 YYNGEE. The ends lost 2 bases at V and 0 bases at J; junction bases unmatched: 6. The CDR3 extends over 17 amino acids. This chain's CDR3 is CASSVGWTSGHQETQYF. For the CDR3, the DNA is TGTGCCAGCAGCGTCGGATGGACTAGCGGGCACCAAGAGACCCAGTACTTC. Complete variable domain (other parts from reference TRBV9 and TRBJ2-5): DSGVTQTPKHLITATGQRVTLRCSPRSGDLSVYWYQQSLDQGLQFLIQYYNGEERAKGNILERFSAQQFPDLHSELNLSSLELGDSALYFCASSVGWTSGHQETQYFGPGTRLLVL.

The J gene is TRBJ1-1, the V gene TRBV3-1 (or the pseudogene TRBV3-2); 7 bases map to TRBD1. Germline CDR1 and CDR2: LGHDT and YNNKEL (reference sequence). The CDR3 contains 14 residues. Trimming at V came to 4 bases and at J to 4 bases, leaving 6 bases not matched to a gene. The CDR3 protein is CASSREGQPTEAFF. In DNA, the CDR3 is TGTGCCAGCAGCCGAGAGGGACAGCCCACTGAAGCTTTCTTT.

This chain uses TRBV5-1 with TRBJ2-7; 9 bases agree with TRBD1. The CDR3 contains 16 residues. The V segment lost 3 bases and the J segment 4 bases; nucleotides outside the gene matches: 11. Germline V gene sequence: CDR1 SGHRS, CDR2 YFSETQ. DNA of the CDR3: TGCGCCAGCAGCTCGATTACGGGACAGGGAAGGTACGAGCAGTACTTC. Its protein is CASSSITGQGRYEQYF.